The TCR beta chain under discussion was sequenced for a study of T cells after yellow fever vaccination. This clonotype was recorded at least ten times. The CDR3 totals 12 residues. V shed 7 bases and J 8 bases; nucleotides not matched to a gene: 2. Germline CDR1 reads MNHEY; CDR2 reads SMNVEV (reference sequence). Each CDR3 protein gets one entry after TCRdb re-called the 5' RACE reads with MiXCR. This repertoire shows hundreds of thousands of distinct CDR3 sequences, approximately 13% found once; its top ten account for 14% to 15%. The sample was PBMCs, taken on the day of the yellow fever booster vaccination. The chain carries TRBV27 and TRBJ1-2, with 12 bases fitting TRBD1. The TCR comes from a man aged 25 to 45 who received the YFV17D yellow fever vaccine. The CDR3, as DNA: TGTGCCAGCACCGGGACAGGGGGCGGCTACACCTTC. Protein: CASTGTGGGYTF.